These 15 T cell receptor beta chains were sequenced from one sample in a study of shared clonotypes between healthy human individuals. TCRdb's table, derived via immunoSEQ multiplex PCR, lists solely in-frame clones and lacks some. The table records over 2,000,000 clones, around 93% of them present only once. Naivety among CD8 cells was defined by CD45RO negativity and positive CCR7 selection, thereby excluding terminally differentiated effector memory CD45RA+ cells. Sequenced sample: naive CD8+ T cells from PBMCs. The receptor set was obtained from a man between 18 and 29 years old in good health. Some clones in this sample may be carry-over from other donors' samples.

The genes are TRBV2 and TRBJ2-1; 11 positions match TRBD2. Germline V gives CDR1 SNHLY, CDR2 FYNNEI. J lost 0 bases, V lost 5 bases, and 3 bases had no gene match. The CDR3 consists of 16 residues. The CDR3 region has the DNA TGTGCCAGCAGTCCTACTAGCGGGAGCTCCTACAATGAGCAGTTCTTC. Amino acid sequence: CASSPTSGSSYNEQFF.

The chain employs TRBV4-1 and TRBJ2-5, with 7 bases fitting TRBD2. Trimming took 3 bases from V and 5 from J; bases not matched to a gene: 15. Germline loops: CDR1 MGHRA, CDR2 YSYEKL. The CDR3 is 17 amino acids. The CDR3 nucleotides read TGCGCCAGCAGCCACCCAAGGGAGGGCAGACAGCGGGAGACCCAGTACTTC. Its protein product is CASSHPREGRQRETQYF.

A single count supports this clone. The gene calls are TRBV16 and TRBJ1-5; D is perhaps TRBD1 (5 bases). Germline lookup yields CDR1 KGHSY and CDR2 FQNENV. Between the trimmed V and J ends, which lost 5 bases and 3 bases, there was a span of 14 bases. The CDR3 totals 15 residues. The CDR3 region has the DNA TGTGCCAGCAGCGACCGGGGCGGTAACAATCAGCCCCAGCATTTT. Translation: CASSDRGGNNQPQHF.

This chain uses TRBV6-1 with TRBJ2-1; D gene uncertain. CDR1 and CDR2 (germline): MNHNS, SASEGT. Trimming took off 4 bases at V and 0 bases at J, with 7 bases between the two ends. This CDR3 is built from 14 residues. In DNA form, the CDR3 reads TGTGCCAGCAGTGGCCGGGTCTCCTACAATGAGCAGTTCTTC. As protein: CASSGRVSYNEQFF.

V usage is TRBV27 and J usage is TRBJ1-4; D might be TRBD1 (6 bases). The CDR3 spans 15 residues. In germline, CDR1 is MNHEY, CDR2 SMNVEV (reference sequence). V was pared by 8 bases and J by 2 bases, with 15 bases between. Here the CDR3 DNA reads TGTGCCAGCGGAAAAATAGGGGGGACTAATGAAAAACTGTTTTTT. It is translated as CASGKIGGTNEKLFF. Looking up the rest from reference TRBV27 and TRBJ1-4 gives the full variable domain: EAQVTQNPRYLITVTGKKLTVTCSQNMNHEYMSWYRQDPGLGLRQIYYSMNVEVTDKGDVPEGYKVSRKEKRNFPLILESPSPNQTSLYFCASGKIGGTNEKLFFGSGTQLSVL.

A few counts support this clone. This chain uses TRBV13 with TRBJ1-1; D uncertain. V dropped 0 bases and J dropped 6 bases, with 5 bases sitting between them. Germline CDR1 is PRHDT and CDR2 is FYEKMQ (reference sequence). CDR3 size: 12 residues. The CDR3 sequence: CASSLGESEAFF. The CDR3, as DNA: TGTGCCAGCAGCTTAGGGGAGTCTGAAGCTTTCTTT.

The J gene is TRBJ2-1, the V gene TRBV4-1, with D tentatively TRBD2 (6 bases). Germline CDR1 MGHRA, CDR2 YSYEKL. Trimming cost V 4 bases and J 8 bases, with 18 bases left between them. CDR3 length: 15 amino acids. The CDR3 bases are TGCGCCAGCAGCCCCGTACGGGGGAGTGTCGATGAGCAGTTCTTC. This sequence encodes CASSPVRGSVDEQFF.

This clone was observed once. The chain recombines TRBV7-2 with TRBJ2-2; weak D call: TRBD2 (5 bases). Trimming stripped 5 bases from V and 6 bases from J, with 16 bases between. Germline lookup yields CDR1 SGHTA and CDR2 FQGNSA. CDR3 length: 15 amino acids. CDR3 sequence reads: CASSQMDFPPGELFF. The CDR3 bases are TGTGCCAGCAGCCAAATGGACTTCCCCCCCGGGGAGCTGTTTTTT. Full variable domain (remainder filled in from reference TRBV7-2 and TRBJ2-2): GAGVSQSPSNKVTEKGKDVELRCDPISGHTALYWYRQSLGQGLEFLIYFQGNSAPDKSGLPSDRFSAERTGGSVSTLTIQRTQQEDSAVYLCASSQMDFPPGELFFGEGSRLTVL.

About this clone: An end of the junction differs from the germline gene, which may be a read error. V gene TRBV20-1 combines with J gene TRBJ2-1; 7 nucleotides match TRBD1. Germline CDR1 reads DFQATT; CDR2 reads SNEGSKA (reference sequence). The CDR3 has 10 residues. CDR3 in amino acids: CSAPQGEQLF. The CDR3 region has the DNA TGCAGTGCTCCCCAGGGGGAACAGCTCTTC.

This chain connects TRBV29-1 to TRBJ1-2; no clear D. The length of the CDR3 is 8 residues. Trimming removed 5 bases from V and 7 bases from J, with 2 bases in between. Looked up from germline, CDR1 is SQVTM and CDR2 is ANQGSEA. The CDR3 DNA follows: TGCAGCGTTACTGGCTACACCTTC. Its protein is CSVTGYTF.

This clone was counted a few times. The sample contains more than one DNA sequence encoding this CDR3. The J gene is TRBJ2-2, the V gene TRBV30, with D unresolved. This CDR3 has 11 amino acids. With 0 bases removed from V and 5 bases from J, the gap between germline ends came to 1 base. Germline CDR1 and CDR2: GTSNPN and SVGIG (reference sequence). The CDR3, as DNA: TGTGCCTGGAGTGTAACCGGGGAGCTGTTTTTT. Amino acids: CAWSVTGELFF.

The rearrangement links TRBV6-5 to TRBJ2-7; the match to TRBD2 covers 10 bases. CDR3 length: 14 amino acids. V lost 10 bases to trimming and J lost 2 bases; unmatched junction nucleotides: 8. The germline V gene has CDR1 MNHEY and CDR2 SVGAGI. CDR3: CATTPSGSTYEQYF. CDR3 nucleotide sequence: TGTGCCACGACTCCTAGCGGGAGTACCTACGAGCAGTACTTC.

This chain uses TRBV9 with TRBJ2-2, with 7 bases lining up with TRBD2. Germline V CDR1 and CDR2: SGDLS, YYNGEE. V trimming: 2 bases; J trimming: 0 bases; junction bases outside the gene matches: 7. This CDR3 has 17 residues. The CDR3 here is CASSVSSRGANTGELFF. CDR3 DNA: TGTGCCAGCAGCGTTTCCTCCCGGGGGGCGAACACCGGGGAGCTGTTTTTT.

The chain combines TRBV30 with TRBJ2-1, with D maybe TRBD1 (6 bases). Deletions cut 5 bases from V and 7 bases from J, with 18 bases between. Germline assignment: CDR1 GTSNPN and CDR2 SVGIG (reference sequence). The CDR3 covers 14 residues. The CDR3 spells CAWELGRGWNEQFF. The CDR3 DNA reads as TGTGCCTGGGAACTGGGCAGGGGTTGGAATGAGCAGTTCTTC.

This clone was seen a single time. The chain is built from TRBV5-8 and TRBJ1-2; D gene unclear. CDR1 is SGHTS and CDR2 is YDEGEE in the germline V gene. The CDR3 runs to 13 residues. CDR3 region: CVLRSNRNYGYTF. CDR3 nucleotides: TGTGTCCTGCGTAGTAACCGTAACTATGGCTACACCTTC.